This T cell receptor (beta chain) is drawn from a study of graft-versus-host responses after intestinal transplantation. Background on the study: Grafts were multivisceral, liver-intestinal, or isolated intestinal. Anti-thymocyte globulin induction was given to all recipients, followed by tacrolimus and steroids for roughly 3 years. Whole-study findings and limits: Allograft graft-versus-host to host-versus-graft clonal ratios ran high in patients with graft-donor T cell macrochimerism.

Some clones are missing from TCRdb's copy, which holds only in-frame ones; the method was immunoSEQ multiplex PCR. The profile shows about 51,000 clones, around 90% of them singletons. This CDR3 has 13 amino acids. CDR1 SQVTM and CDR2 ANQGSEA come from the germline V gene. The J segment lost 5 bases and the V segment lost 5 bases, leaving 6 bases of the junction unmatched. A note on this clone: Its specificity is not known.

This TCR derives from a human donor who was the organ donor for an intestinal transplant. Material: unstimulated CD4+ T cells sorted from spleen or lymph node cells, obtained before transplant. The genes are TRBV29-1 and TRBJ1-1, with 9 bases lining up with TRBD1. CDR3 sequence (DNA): TGCAGCGTTAACAGGGGGCGGTCGACTGAAGCTTTCTTT. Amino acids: CSVNRGRSTEAFF.